The entry that follows covers one T cell receptor beta chain sequence. This record comes from a study of blood T cell repertoires in COVID-19. For the study at large: Material from acute and convalescent COVID-19 was sourced from the United States, Italy and Spain. Nucleic acid was either cDNA or gDNA, and it came from T cells, B-cell-depleted T cells, or PBMCs.

Authors' processing steps: Estimated nucleated cell counts came from reference gene primer amplification. Measured with immunoSEQ multiplex PCR; TCRdb has only the in-frame clones, and not every one. That table supplies the V and J calls and clone size; D and trimming were determined from the DNA. The sample contains about 87,000 clones, about 88% of which appear only once. Sequenced material: peripheral blood. The TCR was taken from a man aged 35 to 55 with acute or convalescent COVID-19.

CDR3 in amino acids: CASRYGGTEAFF. The DNA for the CDR3 is TGTGCCAGCAGGTACGGGGGGACTGAAGCTTTCTTT. V usage is TRBV6-5 and J usage is TRBJ1-1, with TRBD1 as a possible D gene (5 bases). V shed 6 bases and J shed 5 bases, with 10 bases lying between them. The CDR3 is made up of 12 amino acids. Germline V gives CDR1 MNHEY, CDR2 SVGAGI.